A selection of T cell receptor beta chains follows, all from one sample in a study of CD8+CD57+ T cells in acquired aplastic anemia. One entry per CDR3 protein results from TCRdb running MiXCR on the reads. The repertoire holds approximately 150,000 distinct CDR3 sequences, around 43% seen once, with around 3.2% in the top ten. The material sequenced was sorted CD4+, CD8+, or CD8+CD57+ T cells (not recorded which) from PBMCs. These receptors all come from a human donor with aplastic anemia. Each CDR3 is given with its conserved first and last residue. Each record gives: J gene, V gene, CDR3 protein.

j_call: TRBJ1-3; v_call: TRBV6-1; cdr3_aa: CASSVGPPRNTIYF
j_call: TRBJ2-7; v_call: TRBV5-1; cdr3_aa: CASSDTGGSEQYF
j_call: TRBJ1-4; v_call: TRBV12-3/TRBV12-4; cdr3_aa: CASSLWSTDEKLFF
j_call: TRBJ1-4; v_call: TRBV5-1; cdr3_aa: CASSETSTNEKLFF
j_call: TRBJ2-5; v_call: TRBV20-1; cdr3_aa: CSAPRTQETQYF
j_call: TRBJ2-3; v_call: TRBV4-1; cdr3_aa: CASSQASPDTQYF
j_call: TRBJ2-1; v_call: TRBV29-1; cdr3_aa: CSVVAGVHEQFF
j_call: TRBJ2-2; v_call: TRBV7-9; cdr3_aa: CASSQQGTAGELFF
j_call: TRBJ1-2; v_call: TRBV25-1; cdr3_aa: CASSEPGNYGYTF
j_call: TRBJ1-1; v_call: TRBV29-1; cdr3_aa: CSVGQGARTEAFF
j_call: TRBJ2-4; v_call: TRBV29-1; cdr3_aa: CSVDSRVGSKNIQYF
j_call: TRBJ2-2; v_call: TRBV10-3; cdr3_aa: CAISEGTANTGELFF
j_call: TRBJ2-5; v_call: TRBV10-3; cdr3_aa: CATQGDRGQETQYF
j_call: TRBJ2-1; v_call: TRBV9; cdr3_aa: CASSKNSYNEQFF
j_call: TRBJ2-3; v_call: TRBV15; cdr3_aa: CATSPTIGRSTQYF
j_call: TRBJ2-7; v_call: TRBV7-9; cdr3_aa: CASSMQGATYEQYF
j_call: TRBJ2-7; v_call: TRBV20-1; cdr3_aa: CSAREGYGSRSYEQYF
j_call: TRBJ1-5; v_call: TRBV15; cdr3_aa: CATSRVNQPQHF
j_call: TRBJ2-3; v_call: TRBV12-3/TRBV12-4; cdr3_aa: CASSTSGGTPDTQYF
j_call: TRBJ2-7; v_call: TRBV20-1; cdr3_aa: CSASGGTSGRSSYEQYF
j_call: TRBJ2-7; v_call: TRBV14; cdr3_aa: CASSQGADSIRVYEQYF
j_call: TRBJ2-6; v_call: TRBV10-3; cdr3_aa: CAISGANVLTF